The 30 T cell receptor beta chains below all came from one sample that was sequenced in a study of T cell responses to AZD1222 COVID-19 vaccine. The method was immunoSEQ multiplex PCR; TCRdb's version includes in-frame clones alone and lacks a portion of them. The sample records roughly 93,000 clones, 85% to 90% being singletons. Sequencing was performed on peripheral blood, taken on day 0 of AZD1222 vaccination. Receptor source: an adult in good health.

The genes are TRBV30 and TRBJ1-2, with D perhaps TRBD1 (6 bases). CDR3 size: 12 residues. Trimming shortened V by 1 base and J by 7 bases, and 10 bases separated the two germline ends. Germline loops: CDR1 GTSNPN, CDR2 SVGIG (reference sequence). CDR3 sequence (DNA): TGTGCCTGGAGTGGGGGGCTGGCTGGCTACACCTTC. It translates to CAWSGGLAGYTF.

The chain uses TRBV4-1 and TRBJ2-5; TRBD1 aligns across 8 bases. This CDR3 comprises 16 residues. V gave up 6 bases and J gave up 2 bases; unmatched junction bases: 11. The germline CDR1 and CDR2 sequences are MGHRA and YSYEKL. The CDR3 DNA follows: TGCGCCAGCAGGCGCGCTCCGGGACAGGAACAAGAGACCCAGTACTTC. It is translated as CASRRAPGQEQETQYF.

The J gene is TRBJ2-7, the V gene TRBV6-4; no firm D call. Germline lookup yields CDR1 MRHNA and CDR2 SNTAGT. This CDR3 contains 13 residues. The germline V and J ends were trimmed by 6 bases and 1 base, with 10 bases remaining between them. CDR3 in DNA: TGTGCCAGCAGCAAGGAACGGTCCTACGAGCAGTACTTC. This gives the protein CASSKERSYEQYF.

This clone appeared once. The CDR3 sequence is CSAIGIDTQYF. The CDR3 DNA reads TGCAGTGCTATAGGGATAGATACGCAGTATTTT. The V call is TRBV20-1, the J call TRBJ2-3; D is undetermined. Germline CDR1 is DFQATT and CDR2 is SNEGSKA (reference sequence). CDR3 length: 11 residues. Trimming took off 4 bases at V and 5 bases at J, with 7 bases between the two ends.

The chain is built from TRBV30 and TRBJ2-2; TRBD1 is a possible D gene (5 bases). CDR3 size: 14 residues. V was trimmed by 7 bases and J by 0 bases, leaving 12 bases between them. The V gene's germline CDR1 is GTSNPN and CDR2 SVGIG (reference sequence). CDR3 nucleotide sequence: TGTGCCTTAGAGACAGATACGAACACCGGGGAGCTGTTTTTT. This sequence encodes CALETDTNTGELFF.

The chain carries TRBV28 and TRBJ2-5; D uncertain. V lost 6 bases to trimming and J lost 3 bases, with 11 bases between them. CDR1 is MDHEN and CDR2 is SYDVKM in the germline V gene. The CDR3 has 13 residues. CDR3 protein: CASSREQKETQYF. CDR3 nucleotide sequence: TGTGCCAGCAGCCGCGAGCAGAAAGAGACCCAGTACTTC.

This sequence joins TRBV21-1 and TRBJ2-1; whether TRBD1, the table's D call, matches the DNA was not checked. TRBV21-1 is described as a pseudogene. The CDR3 has 13 residues. The CDR3 sequence: CASEGVPYNEQFF. In DNA form, the CDR3 reads TGTGCCAGCGAGGGGGTGCCCTACAATGAGCAGTTCTTC.

The chain is built from TRBV27 and TRBJ2-1, with D possibly TRBD1 on 6 matching bases. Germline-derived CDR1 and CDR2 are MNHEY and SMNVEV (reference sequence). The CDR3 contains 17 residues. V lost 6 bases and J 1 base, leaving 19 bases between the germline ends. CDR3 nucleotides: TGTGCCAGCAGCTCGACCCAGACAGGCCCTTCCTACAATGAGCAGTTCTTC. Amino acids: CASSSTQTGPSYNEQFF.

V gene TRBV6-4 combines with J gene TRBJ2-2, with 13 bases matching TRBD2. CDR1 and CDR2 from the germline V gene are MRHNA and SNTAGT. Unmatched junction bases numbered 3, after V lost 5 bases and J lost 6 bases. This CDR3 is built from 15 residues. CDR3 in amino acids: CASSRGTSGAGELFF. DNA of the CDR3: TGTGCCAGCAGTCGAGGGACTAGCGGGGCCGGGGAGCTGTTTTTT.

The V and J genes are TRBV7-2 and TRBJ1-3, with D uncertain. V was pared by 2 bases and J by 1 base, with 9 bases between. The CDR3 is 15 residues long. Germline CDR1 reads SGHTA; CDR2 reads FQGNSA. The CDR3 sequence: CASSLHLGSGNTIYF. As DNA, the CDR3 is TGTGCCAGCAGCTTACATCTGGGATCTGGAAACACCATATATTTT.

This rearrangement joins TRBV4-3 to TRBJ2-7, with D perhaps matching TRBD2 (6 bases). Germline-derived CDR1 and CDR2 are LGHNA and YSLEER. Trimming removed 0 bases at V and 6 bases at J, with 15 bases between. The CDR3 spans 15 residues. As DNA, the CDR3 is TGCGCCAGCAGCCAAGATCGGCTAGCGACTGGCGAGCAGTACTTC. Amino acids: CASSQDRLATGEQYF.

The chain couples TRBV4-2 to TRBJ2-1, with D uncertain. Germline V gives CDR1 LGHNA, CDR2 YNFKEQ. V was trimmed by 0 bases and J by 5 bases, leaving 14 bases between them. This CDR3 has 16 residues. CDR3 in DNA: TGTGCCAGCAGCCAAGAAATCGATGACTTTAACAATGAGCAGTTCTTC. It yields the protein CASSQEIDDFNNEQFF.

V and J are TRBV7-2 and TRBJ2-5; no reliable D call. The CDR3 covers 13 residues. Germline V gene lookup returns CDR1 SGHTA and CDR2 FQGNSA. Trimming left V 5 bases short and J 5 bases short, with 12 bases between. The CDR3 spells CASSPDPRETQYF. CDR3 bases: TGTGCCAGCAGCCCCGACCCTCGCGAGACCCAGTACTTC.

The DNA of the CDR3 is TGCGCCAGCAGCCAAGATGGGGGGAATCAGCCCCAGCATTTT. It specifies CASSQDGGNQPQHF. V usage is TRBV4-3 and J usage is TRBJ1-5; D is possibly TRBD1 (5 bases). Germline V gene sequence: CDR1 LGHNA, CDR2 YSLEER. V was clipped by 0 bases and J by 4 bases, with 7 bases between them. The CDR3 is made up of 14 amino acids.

CDR3 loop: CASSLFGNEDTQYF. The CDR3 bases are TGTGCCAGCAGCTTATTTGGCAATGAAGATACGCAGTATTTT. The chain joins TRBV7-3 to TRBJ2-3; D is undetermined. Germline CDR1 SGHTA, CDR2 FQGTGA. There are 14 residues in the CDR3. V shed 2 bases and J shed 5 bases, with 11 bases lying between them.

This chain connects TRBV11-2 to TRBJ2-7; D unresolved. The germline gives CDR1 SGHAT, CDR2 FQNNGV. The CDR3 runs 14 residues. V was clipped by 4 bases and J by 0 bases, with 10 bases between them. The CDR3 nucleotides are TGTGCCAGCAGCTCCCGGCCCCTCTCCTACGAGCAGTACTTC. It encodes CASSSRPLSYEQYF.

The chain employs TRBV5-1 and TRBJ1-5, with D uncertain. Between the trimmed V and J ends, which lost 0 bases and 4 bases, there was a span of 11 bases. The germline V gene encodes CDR1 SGHRS and CDR2 YFSETQ. The CDR3 length is 15 residues. CDR3 in amino acids: CASSLDGQSNQPQHF. The CDR3 nucleotides are TGCGCCAGCAGCTTGGATGGGCAGTCAAATCAGCCCCAGCATTTT.

The chain has TRBV4-3 and TRBJ1-4; 11 bases fit TRBD1. Germline CDR1 is LGHNA and CDR2 is YSLEER. The trim removed 0 bases at V and 8 bases at J, leaving 11 bases unmatched. The CDR3 consists of 18 residues. CDR3 in DNA: TGCGCCAGCAGCCAAGATTGGACAGGACAGGGGGCTGGCGAAAAACTGTTTTTT. Protein sequence: CASSQDWTGQGAGEKLFF.

This clone was counted a few times. The chain recombines TRBV4-3 with TRBJ2-7; D is uncertain. With 4 bases removed from V and 8 bases from J, the gap between germline ends came to 27 bases. This CDR3 is built from 17 residues. Germline loops: CDR1 LGHNA, CDR2 YSLEER. The CDR3 nucleotides are TGCGCCAGCAGCCCGAATAAGTTAGATAACCCGTACGAAAAGCAGTACTTC. Translation: CASSPNKLDNPYEKQYF.

The rearrangement links TRBV24-1 to TRBJ2-3; 9 positions agree with TRBD2. CDR1 and CDR2 from the germline V gene are KGHDR and SFDVKD. The CDR3 contains 15 residues. Trimming cost V 3 bases and J 1 base; bases outside gene matches: 1. CDR3 DNA sequence: TGTGCCACCAGTGATCGGACTAGCGGCACAGATACGCAGTATTTT. It codes for CATSDRTSGTDTQYF.

This chain uses TRBV27 with TRBJ1-2; 9 bases line up with TRBD1. Germline lookup yields CDR1 MNHEY and CDR2 SMNVEV (reference sequence). The CDR3 runs 14 residues. Trimming at V came to 7 bases and at J to 6 bases, leaving 9 bases not matched to a gene. This CDR3 reads CASNPLGTGNGYTF. The CDR3 nucleotides read TGTGCCAGCAACCCTCTGGGGACAGGGAATGGCTACACCTTC.

The chain uses TRBV7-2 and TRBJ2-2, with a weak D call TRBD2 (5 bases). Trimming removed 0 bases at V and 5 bases at J, with 10 bases between. Per germline, CDR1 SGHTA and CDR2 FQGNSA. The CDR3 is made up of 15 amino acids. The CDR3 DNA is TGTGCCAGCAGCTTAGCCCCCGGGATTACCGGGGAGCTGTTTTTT. Protein sequence: CASSLAPGITGELFF.

This chain links TRBV29-1 with TRBJ2-1, with D possibly TRBD1 on 6 matching bases. Trimming pared 5 bases from V and 8 bases from J, leaving 13 bases between. Germline V gene lookup returns CDR1 SQVTM and CDR2 ANQGSEA. CDR3 length: 12 amino acids. This CDR3 reads CSVTPGVDEQFF. The CDR3 DNA reads as TGCAGCGTTACCCCAGGGGTGGATGAGCAGTTCTTC.

The chain uses TRBV4-2 and TRBJ2-1; the D gene is possibly TRBD2 (6 bases). The CDR3 runs to 17 residues. Germline V gene lookup returns CDR1 LGHNA and CDR2 YNFKEQ. Trimming shortened V by 2 bases and J by 1 base, and 15 bases separated the two germline ends. The CDR3 nucleotides read TGTGCCAGCAGCCAACTGGAGACTAGTCTGTCCTACAATGAGCAGTTCTTC. It is translated as CASSQLETSLSYNEQFF.

The genes are TRBV21-1 and TRBJ2-1; the tabulated D call, TRBD2, remains unverified against the DNA. TRBV21-1 is noted as a pseudogene. This CDR3 spans 20 amino acids. CDR3 bases: TGTGCCAGCAGCAAAATCCCCGGGACTAGCGGGAGTAAGTCCTACAATGAGCAGTTCTTC. Translating it yields CASSKIPGTSGSKSYNEQFF.

This chain links TRBV7-9 with TRBJ2-3, with D perhaps TRBD2 (7 bases). From germline, CDR1 is SEHNR and CDR2 FQNEAQ (reference sequence). V was pared by 8 bases and J by 6 bases, with 21 bases between. The CDR3 length is 15 residues. CDR3 sequence reads: CASRPRGGLTDTQYF. CDR3 in DNA: TGTGCCAGCCGCCCGAGGGGGGGGCTAACGGATACGCAGTATTTT.

V is TRBV9 and J is TRBJ2-3, with TRBD2 identical over 7 bases. The J segment lost 4 bases and the V segment lost 2 bases, leaving 4 bases of the junction unmatched. Germline V gene sequence: CDR1 SGDLS, CDR2 YYNGEE. CDR3 length: 14 residues. This chain's CDR3 is CASSVGTNADTQYF. The CDR3 DNA sequence: TGTGCCAGCAGCGTGGGGACTAACGCAGATACGCAGTATTTT.

J is TRBJ1-2 and V is TRBV10-3, with a tentative D call TRBD1 (5 bases). Trimming removed 2 bases at V and 14 bases at J, with 18 bases between. Germline assignment: CDR1 ENHRY and CDR2 SYGVKD. The CDR3 runs 13 residues. This chain's CDR3 is CAISELSSDIGTF. Here the CDR3 DNA reads TGTGCCATCAGTGAGCTCTCATCGGACATCGGAACCTTC.

The genes are TRBV5-1 and TRBJ2-7; perhaps TRBD1 as D (6 bases). V was shortened by 4 bases and J by 0 bases, with 14 bases between the two germline ends. There are 15 residues in the CDR3. The germline CDR1 and CDR2 sequences are SGHRS and YFSETQ. The CDR3 sequence is CASSAGQIFSYEQYF. CDR3 nucleotides: TGCGCCAGCAGCGCCGGACAGATCTTCTCCTACGAGCAGTACTTC.

The CDR3 DNA reads TGTGCCAGCAGCCCTCAGGGAAATAATTCACCCCTCCACTTT. Protein product: CASSPQGNNSPLHF. The chain recombines TRBV7-3 with TRBJ1-6, with D possibly matching TRBD1 (5 bases). The CDR3 covers 14 residues. Germline V gene lookup returns CDR1 SGHTA and CDR2 FQGTGA. Trimming removed 5 bases at V and 5 bases at J, with 10 bases between.